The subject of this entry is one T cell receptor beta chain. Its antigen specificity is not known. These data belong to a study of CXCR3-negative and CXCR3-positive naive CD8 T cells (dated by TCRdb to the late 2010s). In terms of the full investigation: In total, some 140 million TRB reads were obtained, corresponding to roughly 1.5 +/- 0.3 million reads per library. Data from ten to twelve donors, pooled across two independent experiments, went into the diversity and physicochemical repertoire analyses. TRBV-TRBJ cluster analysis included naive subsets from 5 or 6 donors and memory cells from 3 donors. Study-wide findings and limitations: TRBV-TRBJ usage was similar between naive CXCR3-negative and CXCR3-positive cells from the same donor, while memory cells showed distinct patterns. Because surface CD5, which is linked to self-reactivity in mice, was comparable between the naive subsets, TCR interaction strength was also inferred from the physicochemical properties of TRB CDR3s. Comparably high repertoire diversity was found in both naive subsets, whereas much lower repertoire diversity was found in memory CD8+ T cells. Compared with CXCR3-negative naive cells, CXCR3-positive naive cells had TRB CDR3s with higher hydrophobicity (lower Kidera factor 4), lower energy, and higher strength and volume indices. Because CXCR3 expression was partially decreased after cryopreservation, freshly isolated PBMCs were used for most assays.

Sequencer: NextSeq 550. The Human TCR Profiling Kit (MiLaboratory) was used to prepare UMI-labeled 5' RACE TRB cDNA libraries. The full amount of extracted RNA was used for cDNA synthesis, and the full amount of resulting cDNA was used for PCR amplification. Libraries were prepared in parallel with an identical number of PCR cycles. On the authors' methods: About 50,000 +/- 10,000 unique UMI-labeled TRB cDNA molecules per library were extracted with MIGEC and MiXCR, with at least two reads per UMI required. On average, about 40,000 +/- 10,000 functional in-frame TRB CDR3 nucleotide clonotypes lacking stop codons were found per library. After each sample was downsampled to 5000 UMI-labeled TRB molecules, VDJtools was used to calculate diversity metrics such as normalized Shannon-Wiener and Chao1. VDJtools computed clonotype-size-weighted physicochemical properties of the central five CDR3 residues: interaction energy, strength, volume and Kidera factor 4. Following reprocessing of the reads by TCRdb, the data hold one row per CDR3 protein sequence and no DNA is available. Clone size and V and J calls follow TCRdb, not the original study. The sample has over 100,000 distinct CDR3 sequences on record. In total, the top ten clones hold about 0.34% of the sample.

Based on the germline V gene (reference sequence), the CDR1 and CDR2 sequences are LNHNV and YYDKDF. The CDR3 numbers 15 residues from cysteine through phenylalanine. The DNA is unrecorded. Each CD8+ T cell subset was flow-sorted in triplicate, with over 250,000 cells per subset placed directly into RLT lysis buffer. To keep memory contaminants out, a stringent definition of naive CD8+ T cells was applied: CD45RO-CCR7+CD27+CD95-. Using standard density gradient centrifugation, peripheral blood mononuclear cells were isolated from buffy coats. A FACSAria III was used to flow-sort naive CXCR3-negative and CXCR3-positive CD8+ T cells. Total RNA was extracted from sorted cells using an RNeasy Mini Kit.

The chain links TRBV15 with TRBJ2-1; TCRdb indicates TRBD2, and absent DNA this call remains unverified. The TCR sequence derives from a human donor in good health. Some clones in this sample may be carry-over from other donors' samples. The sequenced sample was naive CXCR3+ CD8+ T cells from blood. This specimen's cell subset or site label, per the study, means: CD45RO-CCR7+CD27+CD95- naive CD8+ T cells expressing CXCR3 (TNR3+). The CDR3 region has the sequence CATSKGGRNYNEQFF.